These 32 T cell receptor beta chains share one sample of origin, sequenced in a study of Ad26.COV2.S vaccination and SARS-CoV-2 variants (dated by TCRdb to 2020 to 2022). Libraries were constructed by the immunoSEQ multiplex PCR assay. Here the immuneACCESS table is served through TCRdb, limited to in-frame sequences with V and J called. Missing clones are a known gap in these copies; in checked studies unresolved V genes cover under half, and the rest lacks a known reason. Here the sample has a few hundred thousand clones; approximately 90% occur a single time. The top ten hold approximately 12% of the sample. According to the study, the label for this sample's treatment or condition signals: around 19 received Ad26.COV2.S at low or high dose, single or two shots; several received placebo; per-sample allocation not given. For vaccine and placebo recipients, repertoires were sequenced using samples collected on day 63 after the first injection.

The source material was peripheral blood, sampled in a trial of Ad26.COV2.S vaccine versus placebo. These receptor sequences come from a person aged 18-60 years who received the Ad26.COV2.S COVID-19 vaccine or a placebo.

The gene calls are TRBV12-3 or TRBV12-4 and TRBJ1-1, with 7 bases matching TRBD1. V was pared by 3 bases and J by 4 bases, with 2 bases of the junction left unmatched. The CDR3 sequence is 13 residues long. The CDR3 protein is CASSFDRVTEAFF. DNA of the CDR3: TGTGCCAGCAGTTTCGACAGGGTCACTGAAGCTTTCTTT.

This chain uses TRBV6-5 with TRBJ2-3; the match to TRBD1 covers 8 bases. V was clipped by 6 bases and J by 7 bases; unmatched bases: 9. CDR3 length: 14 residues. The germline CDR1 and CDR2 sequences are MNHEY and SVGAGI. The CDR3 spells CASSSGTGVNTQYF. DNA of the CDR3: TGTGCCAGCAGCTCCGGGACAGGTGTGAATACGCAGTATTTT.

V gene TRBV4-3 combines with J gene TRBJ2-3; D remains unclear. This CDR3 has 19 amino acids. Trimming pared 0 bases from V and 2 bases from J, leaving 21 bases between. Germline lookup yields CDR1 LGHNA and CDR2 YSLEER. As DNA, the CDR3 is TGCGCCAGCAGCCAAGAAGATTGGGCAGACGCTATCTACACAGATACGCAGTATTTT. It is translated as CASSQEDWADAIYTDTQYF.

This sequence joins TRBV19 and TRBJ2-7; D gene unclear. The CDR3 length is 15 residues. Germline assignment: CDR1 LNHDA and CDR2 SQIVND (reference sequence). Trimming took off 3 bases at V and 2 bases at J, with 14 bases between the two ends. CDR3 sequence reads: CASSIRAGETYEQYF. As DNA, the CDR3 is TGTGCCAGTAGTATCCGGGCAGGAGAGACCTACGAGCAGTACTTC.

The chain is built from TRBV11-1 and TRBJ2-1; TRBD2 matches at 10 bases. After removal of 1 base from V and 9 bases from J, the junction contained 9 bases not matched to a gene. The CDR3 extends over 16 amino acids. Per germline, CDR1 SGHAT and CDR2 FQDESV (reference sequence). CDR3 in amino acids: CASSLEREGRGGEQFF. The CDR3, as DNA: TGTGCCAGCAGCTTAGAGCGGGAGGGCCGGGGCGGTGAGCAGTTCTTC. The full variable domain, in which reference TRBV11-1 and TRBJ2-1 provide the parts outside the CDR3, is EAEVAQSPRYKITEKSQAVAFWCDPISGHATLYWYRQILGQGPELLVQFQDESVVDDSQLPKDRFSAERLKGVDSTLKIQPAELGDSAMYLCASSLEREGRGGEQFFGPGTRLTVL.

This clone was observed a few times. The rearrangement joins TRBV9 to TRBJ2-5; D gene ambiguous. Trimming left V 0 bases short and J 4 bases short, with 13 bases between. From germline, CDR1 is SGDLS and CDR2 YYNGEE. This CDR3 region has 15 residues. The CDR3 DNA sequence: TGTGCCAGCAGCGTAGTTGAAGACCATGGAGAGACCCAGTACTTC. Translated, it gives CASSVVEDHGETQYF.

The rearrangement joins TRBV18 to TRBJ2-1; 11 bases line up with TRBD2. This CDR3 comprises 14 residues. J lost 5 bases, V lost 7 bases, and 4 bases had no gene match. Germline V gene sequence: CDR1 KGHSH, CDR2 LQKENI. CDR3: CASYPGLADNEQFF. CDR3 sequence (DNA): TGTGCCAGCTACCCGGGACTAGCGGACAATGAGCAGTTCTTC.

The rearrangement uses TRBV5-4 and TRBJ2-1; 14 bases map to TRBD2. The trim removed 4 bases at V and 8 bases at J, leaving 11 bases unmatched. Per germline, CDR1 SGHNT and CDR2 YYREEE (reference sequence). The CDR3 is 17 amino acids. Here the CDR3 DNA reads TGTGCCAGCAGCCTGGGGGGGACTAGCGGGAGAGGCCATGAGCAGTTCTTC. This encodes CASSLGGTSGRGHEQFF.

The chain employs TRBV21-1 and TRBJ2-7; the table names TRBD1, a call not compared with the DNA. TRBV21-1 is termed a pseudogene. There are 16 residues in the CDR3. The CDR3 reads CASSKAPPGQAHEQYF. Here the CDR3 DNA reads TGTGCCAGCAGCAAAGCCCCCCCTGGACAGGCCCACGAGCAGTACTTC.

This clone is a singleton in its sample. This rearrangement joins TRBV19 to TRBJ2-2, with 8 bases aligning to TRBD1. The V gene's germline CDR1 is LNHDA and CDR2 SQIVND (reference sequence). V lost 8 bases to trimming and J lost 4 bases; unmatched junction nucleotides: 9. This CDR3 spans 15 amino acids. DNA of the CDR3: TGTGCCAGTCGAGGAGCCGGGACAGGCACCGGGGAGCTGTTTTTT. Translated, it gives CASRGAGTGTGELFF.

In its sample, this clone was seen once. This chain uses TRBV21-1 with TRBJ2-2; TRBD2 is taken as the D call from the table, unchecked against the DNA. TRBV21-1 corresponds to a pseudogene. The length of the CDR3 is 15 residues. The CDR3 is CASSGAYLLTGELFF. The CDR3 DNA is TGTGCCAGCAGCGGTGCCTACCTCCTCACCGGGGAGCTGTTTTTT.

The V gene is TRBV3-1 (or the pseudogene TRBV3-2), the J gene TRBJ1-2; 9 bases map to TRBD1. This CDR3 contains 16 residues. Germline CDR1 reads LGHDT; CDR2 reads YNNKEL (reference sequence). The J segment lost 3 bases and the V segment lost 6 bases, leaving 11 bases of the junction unmatched. The CDR3 region has the DNA TGTGCCAGCAGACAATTCGGACAGGGGAGGGACTATGGCTACACCTTC. It translates to CASRQFGQGRDYGYTF.

This sequence joins TRBV27 and TRBJ2-7, with TRBD2 identical over 14 bases. The V gene's germline CDR1 is MNHEY and CDR2 SMNVEV (reference sequence). The CDR3 covers 15 residues. V lost 6 bases to trimming and J lost 5 bases; unmatched junction nucleotides: 6. The CDR3 here is CASRGTSGSTHEQYF. As DNA, the CDR3 is TGTGCCAGCAGGGGGACTAGCGGGAGTACCCACGAGCAGTACTTC.

This clone was detected only a few times. The chain employs TRBV27 and TRBJ2-7; a weak D match, TRBD1 (6 bases). Trimming shortened V by 2 bases and J by 0 bases, and 11 bases separated the two germline ends. CDR1 and CDR2 from the germline V gene are MNHEY and SMNVEV (reference sequence). The CDR3 contains 15 residues. The chain's CDR3 is CASSLIYRDSYEQYF. The CDR3 coding sequence is TGTGCCAGCAGTTTAATTTACAGGGACTCCTACGAGCAGTACTTC.

V is TRBV7-2 and J is TRBJ2-3; the match to TRBD1 covers 7 bases. The CDR3 runs 17 residues. The germline gives CDR1 SGHTA, CDR2 FQGNSA. Trimming cost V 5 bases and J 2 bases; bases outside gene matches: 13. CDR3: CASSPLQGLGFTDTQYF. The CDR3 DNA follows: TGTGCCAGCAGCCCCCTACAGGGGTTGGGTTTCACAGATACGCAGTATTTT.

The V call is TRBV20-1, the J call TRBJ1-6; possibly TRBD1 for D (5 bases). CDR3 length: 9 residues. Germline values: CDR1 DFQATT, CDR2 SNEGSKA (reference sequence). CDR3 nucleotide sequence: TGCAGGCCAGGGTCACCCCTCCACTTT. It translates to CRPGSPLHF.

This chain links TRBV7-2 with TRBJ2-1; a possible D gene is TRBD2 (6 bases). Germline lookup yields CDR1 SGHTA and CDR2 FQGNSA. Trimming left V 6 bases short and J 5 bases short, with 14 bases between. The CDR3 extends over 14 amino acids. The CDR3 spells CASSSRLVNNEQFF. In nucleotides, the CDR3 is TGTGCCAGCAGTTCCAGACTAGTCAACAATGAGCAGTTCTTC.

V is TRBV18 and J is TRBJ2-7; no firm D call. The ends were cut back, 5 bases at V and 5 bases at J, with 16 bases in the middle. This CDR3 has 14 amino acids. The germline V gene encodes CDR1 KGHSH and CDR2 LQKENI. The CDR3 DNA is TGTGCCAGCTCATATGGGCAGGCCCTCGACGAGCAGTACTTC. Translated, it gives CASSYGQALDEQYF.

V gene TRBV5-4 combines with J gene TRBJ2-7; D might be TRBD1 (5 bases). The CDR3 consists of 13 residues. Trimming removed 2 bases from V and 6 bases from J, with 12 bases in between. CDR1 is SGHNT, CDR2 YYREEE, per germline (reference sequence). CDR3 nucleotides: TGTGCCAGCAGCTTAAAAGGGGCCCGCGAGCAGTACTTC. Protein product: CASSLKGAREQYF.

As regards this clone: Other DNA sequences in this specimen translate into the identical CDR3. The chain carries TRBV27 and TRBJ2-1; D remains ambiguous. Germline V CDR1 and CDR2: MNHEY, SMNVEV (reference sequence). V was clipped by 2 bases and J by 7 bases, with 6 bases between them. This CDR3 is 12 amino acids long. CDR3: CASSLLGNEQFF. Written as DNA, the CDR3 is TGTGCCAGCAGTTTACTGGGGAATGAGCAGTTCTTC.

This clone has more than one count but fewer than ten. The rearrangement links TRBV6-5 to TRBJ1-5; tentatively, D is TRBD1 (5 bases). Per the germline V gene, CDR1 is MNHEY and CDR2 is SVGAGI. This CDR3 spans 15 amino acids. V lost 7 bases and J lost 2, with 15 bases in between. The CDR3 region has the DNA TGTGCCAGCAATGGGGAGGGGAGACGCAATCAGCCCCAGCATTTT. It codes for CASNGEGRRNQPQHF.

The J gene is TRBJ2-3, the V gene TRBV6-2 or TRBV6-3; TRBD2 matches 13 bases. Unmatched junction bases numbered 15, after V lost 4 bases and J lost 8 bases. This CDR3 has 18 residues. Germline CDR1 and CDR2: MNHEY and SVGEGT. CDR3: CASSSDPGLAGEIGTQYF. The CDR3 nucleotides read TGTGCCAGCAGTTCCGACCCCGGACTAGCGGGAGAAATAGGTACGCAGTATTTT.

The chain carries TRBV6-2 or TRBV6-3 and TRBJ1-4, with TRBD1 matching 7 bases. The CDR3 consists of 16 residues. The V and J ends lost 2 bases and 7 bases, in that order; junction bases with no gene match: 10. Germline lookup yields CDR1 MNHEY and CDR2 SVGEGT. The DNA of the CDR3 is TGTGCCAGCAGTTACGGGACAGCTCGGAGAGGTGAAAAACTGTTTTTT. Translating gives CASSYGTARRGEKLFF.

The chain joins TRBV19 to TRBJ2-1; 9 bases agree with TRBD2. From germline, CDR1 is LNHDA and CDR2 SQIVND (reference sequence). The CDR3 contains 17 residues. V lost 3 bases to trimming and J lost 6 bases; unmatched junction nucleotides: 12. CDR3 in DNA: TGTGCCAGTAGTATGGTTAGCGGGAGTTGGTTTGCCAATGAGCAGTTCTTC. This encodes CASSMVSGSWFANEQFF.

V gene TRBV25-1 combines with J gene TRBJ2-1; TRBD2 is a possible D gene (6 bases). This CDR3 is built from 17 residues. Germline CDR1 MGHDK, CDR2 SYGVNS. With 10 bases removed from V and 5 bases from J, the gap between germline ends came to 27 bases. This chain's CDR3 is CATRSGEEGPPHNEQFF. Written as DNA, the CDR3 is TGTGCCACCAGGTCCGGGGAGGAAGGGCCCCCTCACAATGAGCAGTTCTTC.

This chain connects TRBV3-1 (or the pseudogene TRBV3-2) to TRBJ2-3, with unresolved D. The V and J ends lost 2 bases and 2 bases respectively, with 14 bases between them. CDR1 and CDR2 from the germline V gene are LGHDT and YNNKEL (reference sequence). CDR3 length equals 16 residues. The CDR3 sequence is CASSQFSPEHTDTQYF. CDR3 bases: TGTGCCAGCAGCCAATTTAGCCCCGAGCACACAGATACGCAGTATTTT.

This chain connects TRBV5-1 to TRBJ2-7; 7 nucleotides agree with TRBD2. The junction had 11 bases not matched to a gene; V was cut back by 4 bases and J by 4 bases. From germline, CDR1 is SGHRS and CDR2 YFSETQ. The CDR3 length is 15 residues. CDR3 bases: TGCGCCAGCAGCCCGAGCGGGGATAACAATTACGAGCAGTACTTC. The encoded protein is CASSPSGDNNYEQYF.

This sequence joins TRBV25-1 and TRBJ2-7; D remains ambiguous. V gave up 1 base and J gave up 5 bases, with 6 bases separating them. CDR1 is MGHDK, CDR2 SYGVNS, per germline. This CDR3 contains 12 residues. CDR3 sequence (DNA): TGTGCCAGCAGTGAATCTGTGGACGAGCAGTACTTC. Amino acid sequence: CASSESVDEQYF.

V and J are TRBV19 and TRBJ1-2; 7 bases map to TRBD1. The junction had 17 bases not matched to a gene; V was cut back by 6 bases and J by 1 base. CDR1 LNHDA and CDR2 SQIVND come from the germline V gene (reference sequence). This CDR3 has 18 amino acids. CDR3 sequence (DNA): TGTGCCAGTAGCCAGCCGGCAAGGACAGGACCAGTTAACTATGGCTACACCTTC. It is translated as CASSQPARTGPVNYGYTF. The full variable domain, with the rest looked up from reference TRBV19 and TRBJ1-2, is DGGITQSPKYLFRKEGQNVTLSCEQNLNHDAMYWYRQDPGQGLRLIYYSQIVNDFQKGDIAEGYSVSREKKESFPLTVTSAQKNPTAFYLCASSQPARTGPVNYGYTFGSGTRLTVV.

The chain links TRBV9 to TRBJ2-3; tentatively, D is TRBD1 or TRBD2 (5 bases each). CDR1 and CDR2 from the germline V gene are SGDLS and YYNGEE. V was trimmed by 4 bases and J by 7 bases, leaving 22 bases between them. The CDR3 is 16 residues long. DNA of the CDR3: TGTGCCAGCAGCTCGACGGACTGGCCGGGGCCAAATACGCAGTATTTT. This encodes CASSSTDWPGPNTQYF.

The CDR3 sequence: CASSPGTGIYGYTF. The CDR3 DNA follows: TGTGCCAGCAGTCCCGGGACAGGGATCTATGGCTACACCTTC. The chain links TRBV6-5 to TRBJ1-2; 9 bases fit TRBD1. J gave up 4 bases and V 5 bases, and 5 bases lay outside the gene matches. The germline V gene encodes CDR1 MNHEY and CDR2 SVGAGI. The CDR3 covers 14 residues.

The rearrangement joins TRBV10-2 to TRBJ2-7; D may be TRBD2 (6 bases). CDR3 length: 14 amino acids. Germline V gene data show CDR1 as WSHSY and CDR2 as SAAADI. Between the trimmed V and J ends, which lost 4 bases and 2 bases, there was a span of 12 bases. The CDR3 DNA is TGCGCCAGCAGTGTCCAGCGGGCCACCTACGAGCAGTACTTC. Its translation: CASSVQRATYEQYF.